This T cell receptor (beta chain) originates from a study of OX40 agonist ivuxolimab in advanced cancers. Overall study results and limits: Clonal expansion was seen in CD4+ and CD8+ blood T cells by week 6 at 0.1 to 3.0 mg/kg. Expanded clones were, on average, more numerous among CD8+ T cells than CD4+.

Profiled with immunoSEQ multiplex PCR; TCRdb holds only in-frame clones, not every one. The table records around 50,000 clones, around nine tenths of them present only once. Deletions cut 5 bases from V and 2 bases from J, with 6 bases between. The germline V gene has CDR1 DFQATT and CDR2 SNEGSKA (reference sequence). The CDR3 runs 11 residues. With respect to this clone: Its antigen is unknown.

The sequenced sample was CD4+ or CD8+ T cells sorted from blood, obtained in a trial of the OX40 agonist ivuxolimab. The gene calls are TRBV20-1 and TRBJ2-5; D is unclear. The clonotype originates from an adult with an advanced solid tumor such as melanoma, head and neck, liver or kidney cancer. The CDR3 spells CSAQVQETQYF. The CDR3 nucleotides are TGCAGTGCTCAAGTTCAAGAGACCCAGTACTTC.